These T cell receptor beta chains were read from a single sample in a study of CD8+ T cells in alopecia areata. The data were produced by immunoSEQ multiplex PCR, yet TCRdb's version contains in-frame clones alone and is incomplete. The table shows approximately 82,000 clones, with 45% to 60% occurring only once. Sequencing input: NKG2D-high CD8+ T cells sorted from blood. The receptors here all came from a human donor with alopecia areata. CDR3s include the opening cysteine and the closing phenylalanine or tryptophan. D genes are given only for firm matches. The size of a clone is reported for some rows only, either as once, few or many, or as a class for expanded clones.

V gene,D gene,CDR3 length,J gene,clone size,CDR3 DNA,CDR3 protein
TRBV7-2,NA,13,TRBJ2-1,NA,TGTGCCAGCAGCCTGAGCTCCTACAATGAGCAGTTCTTC,CASSLSSYNEQFF
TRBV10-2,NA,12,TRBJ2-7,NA,TGCGCCAGCAGTGAGTCAACCCACGAGCAGTACTTC,CASSESTHEQYF
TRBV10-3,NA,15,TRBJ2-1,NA,TGTGCCATCAGTATACAGCCCAAAGGCGACAATGAGCAGTTCTTC,CAISIQPKGDNEQFF
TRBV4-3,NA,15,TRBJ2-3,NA,TGCGCCAGCAGCCCATCAGGTGTGGGCACAGATACGCAGTATTTT,CASSPSGVGTDTQYF
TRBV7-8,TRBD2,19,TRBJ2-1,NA,TGTGCCAGCAGCTCGATAGCGGGGGGGCTTAACTTCCCTAACAATGAGCAGTTCTTC,CASSSIAGGLNFPNNEQFF
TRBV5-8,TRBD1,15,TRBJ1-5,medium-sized,TGTGCCAGCAGCTTAAGGGGGCGAAGCAATCAGCCCCAGCATTTT,CASSLRGRSNQPQHF
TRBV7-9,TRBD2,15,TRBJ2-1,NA,TGTGCCAGCACGGGAGGGGGACTAGACTACAATGAGCAGTTCTTC,CASTGGGLDYNEQFF
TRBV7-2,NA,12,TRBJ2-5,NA,TGTGCCAGCAGCGCTGGCGATGAGACCCAGTACTTC,CASSAGDETQYF
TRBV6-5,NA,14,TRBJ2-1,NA,TGTGCCAGCAGTTACGGAGTCCCCTACAATGAGCAGTTCTTC,CASSYGVPYNEQFF
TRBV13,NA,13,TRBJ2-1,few,TGTGCCAGCAGCTTAGACGCAGGCAATGAGCAGTTCTTC,CASSLDAGNEQFF
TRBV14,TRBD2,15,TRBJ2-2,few,TGTGCCAGCAGCCAAGTTGCGGGAGTTGACGGGGAGCTGTTTTTT,CASSQVAGVDGELFF
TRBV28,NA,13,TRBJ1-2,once,TGTGCCAGCAGTTATCGTACCCTTGGGGGCTACACCTTC,CASSYRTLGGYTF
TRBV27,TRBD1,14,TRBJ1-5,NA,TGTGCCAGCACTTCGGGACAGCCTAATCAGCCCCAGCATTTT,CASTSGQPNQPQHF
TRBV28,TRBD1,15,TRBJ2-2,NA,TGTGCCAGCAGTCCATATGACAGGGGGGCCGGGGAGCTGTTTTTT,CASSPYDRGAGELFF
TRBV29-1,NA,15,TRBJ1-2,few,TGCAGCGTTGAAGCTACCCTATACCACAACTATGGCTACACCTTC,CSVEATLYHNYGYTF
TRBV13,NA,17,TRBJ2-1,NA,TGTGCCAGCAGTTCACAGGCGGGCGCCCACCCGCTCAATGAGCAGTTCTTC,CASSSQAGAHPLNEQFF
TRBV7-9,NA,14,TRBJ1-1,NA,TGTGCCAGCAGCTCCAGAGGGTTGGACACTGAAGCTTTCTTT,CASSSRGLDTEAFF
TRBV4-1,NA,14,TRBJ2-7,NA,TGCGCCAGCAGCCAAGAGTTTGCGGTCTGGGAGCAGTACTTC,CASSQEFAVWEQYF
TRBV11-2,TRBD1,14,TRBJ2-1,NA,TGTGCCAGCAGCTTAGGACAGGGTCTCAGTGAGCAGTTCTTC,CASSLGQGLSEQFF
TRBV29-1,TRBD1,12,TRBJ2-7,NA,TGCAGCGTTGAAGAAGGGGGCGACGAGCAGTACTTC,CSVEEGGDEQYF
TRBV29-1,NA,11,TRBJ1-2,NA,TGCAGCGCTTTGGTGTCAGCCGGCTACACCTTC,CSALVSAGYTF
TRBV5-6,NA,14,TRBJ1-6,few,TGTGCCAGCAGCCTGGGGGATCATTCTACACCCCTCCACTTT,CASSLGDHSTPLHF
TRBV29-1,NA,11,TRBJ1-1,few,TGCAGCGTTGAGGGCAGCTCTGAAGCTTTCTTT,CSVEGSSEAFF
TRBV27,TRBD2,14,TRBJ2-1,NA,TGTGCCAGCAGTTCGGGACTACCGCCAAATGAGCAGTTCTTC,CASSSGLPPNEQFF